This record looks at one T cell receptor (beta chain) sequence and its context. The sample originates from a study of CD8+ T cells in alopecia areata. cDNA reverse transcribed from extracted RNA served as the sequencing template. Sequenced by immunoSEQ multiplex PCR; TCRdb stores in-frame clones only, minus some. The sample carries 200,000 to 250,000 clones, 40% to 45% recorded once. Regarding treatment: oral pan-JAK inhibitor, 5-10 mg twice daily. Alopecia areata patients provided lesional scalp punch biopsies and peripheral blood, both collected for the study. The sequence was obtained from a human donor with alopecia areata. The specimen was CD4+ T cells sorted from blood, collected around week 36, from a patient treated with tofacitinib.

DNA of the CDR3: TGTGCCAGCAGCCGGAAGGAGCGGAACACCGGGGAGCTGTTTTTT. It encodes CASSRKERNTGELFF. V gene TRBV5-4 combines with J gene TRBJ2-2; unclear D gene. V dropped 4 bases and J dropped 1 base, with 11 bases sitting between them. This CDR3 has 15 residues. In germline, CDR1 is SGHNT, CDR2 YYREEE (reference sequence).